Sequencing of this T cell receptor (beta chain) was carried out in a study of CD8 T cells in Susac syndrome. CDR1 and CDR2 (germline): SGHAT, FQNNGV. The CDR3 extends over 15 amino acids. With 3 bases removed from V and 1 base from J, the gap between germline ends came to 12 bases. RNA was extracted with the RNeasy kit, and a quantity of roughly 0.5 to 1 ug was reverse transcribed using random hexamers. TCRdb recomputed calls from the immunoSEQ multiplex PCR reads with MiXCR, one row per CDR3 protein. The profile shows 55,000 to 75,000 distinct CDR3 sequences, approximately 93% of them singletons. The authors negatively isolated CD8+ and CD4+ T cells and FACS-enriched TEMRA cells.

The J gene is TRBJ1-1, the V gene TRBV11-2; D may be TRBD1 (5 bases). This TCR was sampled from a human donor with Susac syndrome. The sample taken for sequencing was CD4+ T cells from PBMCs. The DNA of the CDR3 is TGTGCCAGCAGCTTTATCTTGGGGGGGAACACTGAAGCTTTCTTT. As protein: CASSFILGGNTEAFF. The full variable domain, rest sourced from reference TRBV11-2 and TRBJ1-1, is EAGVAQSPRYKIIEKRQSVAFWCNPISGHATLYWYQQILGQGPKLLIQFQNNGVVDDSQLPKDRFSAERLKGVDSTLKIQPAKLEDSAVYLCASSFILGGNTEAFFGQGTRLTVV.